The 25 T cell receptor beta chains below all came from one sample that was sequenced in a study of T cell responses to AZD1222 COVID-19 vaccine. Generated by immunoSEQ multiplex PCR, the TCRdb table keeps only in-frame clones and is missing some. This table has 90,000 to 150,000 clones, 87% appearing once. Sequencing was performed on peripheral blood, taken on day 0 of AZD1222 vaccination. The source is an adult in good health.

The chain links TRBV7-8 to TRBJ2-1; D may be TRBD1 or TRBD2 (5 bases each). CDR1 is SGHVS, CDR2 FQNEAQ, per germline. The V end lost 5 bases, the J end lost 4 bases, and 15 bases lay between the germline ends. CDR3 length equals 15 residues. CDR3: CASSQAAGQYNEQFF. Here the CDR3 DNA reads TGTGCCAGCAGCCAAGCGGCAGGGCAGTACAATGAGCAGTTCTTC.

The chain joins TRBV9 to TRBJ2-5; 7 bases agree with TRBD1. The germline gives CDR1 SGDLS, CDR2 YYNGEE. Trimming took 3 bases from V and 2 from J; bases not matched to a gene: 1. This CDR3 comprises 13 residues. The CDR3: CASSGGQQETQYF. CDR3 coding DNA: TGTGCCAGCAGCGGGGGACAGCAAGAGACCCAGTACTTC.

This clone appeared once. The chain recombines TRBV11-2 with TRBJ2-7, with D perhaps given as TRBD1 or TRBD2 (5 bases each). CDR3 length: 12 residues. Trimming removed 5 bases at V and 10 bases at J, with 15 bases between. Germline CDR1 and CDR2: SGHAT and FQNNGV. CDR3 coding DNA: TGTGCCAGCAGCCCAGGGACCGGAGTCCAGTACTTC. This codes for CASSPGTGVQYF.

This clone showed up just once. The genes are TRBV5-1 and TRBJ1-2, with 9 bases identical to TRBD1. Trimming cost V 4 bases and J 10 bases; bases outside gene matches: 8. Germline CDR1 reads SGHRS; CDR2 reads YFSETQ. The CDR3 length is 13 residues. CDR3 amino acids: CASSDTDRGHYTF. As DNA, the CDR3 is TGCGCCAGCAGCGACACGGACAGGGGCCACTACACCTTC.

This clone was recorded a few times. The J gene is TRBJ2-7, the V gene TRBV11-1, with no clear D. The CDR3 covers 13 residues. Germline V CDR1 and CDR2: SGHAT, FQDESV (reference sequence). V was cut by 3 bases and J by 2 bases, with 8 bases left in between. CDR3 sequence reads: CASSFDEAYEQYF. CDR3 nucleotides: TGTGCCAGCAGCTTTGATGAAGCCTACGAGCAGTACTTC.

The CDR3 DNA reads TGCGCCAGCAGTGAGAGGCTGAACAAACTGTTTTTT. It translates to CASSERLNKLFF. The chain is built from TRBV10-1 and TRBJ1-4, with D hard to call. Germline loops: CDR1 WNHNN, CDR2 SYGVQD (reference sequence). CDR3 size: 12 residues. Trimming stripped 2 bases from V and 11 bases from J, with 9 bases between.

Details on this clone: Other nucleotide sequences from this sample produce the same CDR3. This chain uses TRBV7-2 with TRBJ2-7; D ambiguous. V gave up 1 base and J gave up 7 bases, with 8 bases separating them. CDR3 size: 12 residues. Germline V gene data show CDR1 as SGHTA and CDR2 as FQGNSA. The CDR3 is CASSLDRREQYF. The CDR3 bases are TGTGCCAGCAGCTTAGATCGACGGGAGCAGTACTTC.

V and J are TRBV12-3 or TRBV12-4 and TRBJ2-3, with D unresolved. This CDR3 is built from 13 residues. Trimming cost V 6 bases and J 0 bases, with 7 bases left between them. In nucleotides, the CDR3 is TGTGCCAGCAGCCCGTCTAGCACAGATACGCAGTATTTT. As protein: CASSPSSTDTQYF.

The chain combines TRBV10-3 with TRBJ2-7, with D unresolved. Germline loops: CDR1 ENHRY, CDR2 SYGVKD. Trimming shortened V by 5 bases and J by 3 bases, and 17 bases separated the two germline ends. The CDR3 loop spans 15 amino acids. In DNA, the CDR3 is TGTGCCATCAGTATTCTAAGCGCGTCCCACTACGAGCAGTACTTC. Its translation: CAISILSASHYEQYF.

The chain couples TRBV6-5 to TRBJ1-2; a weak D match, TRBD1 (6 bases). This CDR3 contains 12 residues. Trimming took 8 bases from V and 5 from J, leaving 12 bases between them. Germline loops: CDR1 MNHEY, CDR2 SVGAGI. The CDR3 region has the DNA TGTGCCAGCGGACAGAAACTGTATGGCTACACCTTC. Encoded protein: CASGQKLYGYTF.

CDR3 in DNA: TGTGCCAGTAGCCCTAGGGGTTATGGCTACACCTTC. Protein sequence: CASSPRGYGYTF. The chain recombines TRBV19 with TRBJ1-2; tentatively, D is TRBD1 (5 bases). This CDR3 is built from 12 residues. V gave up 6 bases and J gave up 5 bases, with 10 bases separating them. Germline V gene lookup returns CDR1 LNHDA and CDR2 SQIVND (reference sequence).

The rearrangement links TRBV19 to TRBJ2-2; TRBD2 agrees at 11 bases. The CDR3 totals 17 residues. Germline values: CDR1 LNHDA, CDR2 SQIVND (reference sequence). Unmatched junction bases numbered 8, after V lost 5 bases and J lost 3 bases. The CDR3 here is CASSLSGTSGYTGELFF. Here the CDR3 DNA reads TGTGCCAGTAGTCTATCGGGGACTAGCGGTTACACCGGGGAGCTGTTTTTT.

The sample holds one count of this clone. V usage is TRBV2 and J usage is TRBJ1-5; D is unclear. Germline CDR1 and CDR2: SNHLY and FYNNEI. The CDR3 contains 16 residues. V was trimmed by 3 bases and J by 1 base, leaving 13 bases between them. The CDR3 protein is CASSDLWTKSNQPQHF. As DNA, the CDR3 is TGTGCCAGCAGTGACCTATGGACGAAGAGCAATCAGCCCCAGCATTTT.

The chain joins TRBV12-3 or TRBV12-4 to TRBJ1-5; D is uncertain. The CDR3 extends over 12 amino acids. V was cut by 7 bases and J by 5 bases, with 9 bases left in between. The CDR3 reads CASMLTYQPQHF. The CDR3 nucleotides read TGTGCCAGCATGCTGACGTATCAGCCCCAGCATTTT.

This clone was observed a few times. CDR3 in amino acids: CASSSGGGRDSPLHF. For the CDR3, the DNA is TGTGCCAGCAGCTCCGGGGGGGGACGCGATTCACCCCTCCACTTT. The chain has TRBV5-4 and TRBJ1-6; a weak D match, TRBD1 (5 bases). This CDR3 has 15 residues. Germline lookup yields CDR1 SGHNT and CDR2 YYREEE (reference sequence). The ends were cut back, 3 bases at V and 8 bases at J, with 15 bases in the middle.

The V gene is TRBV2, the J gene TRBJ2-7, with D perhaps matching TRBD2 (5 bases). Germline values: CDR1 SNHLY, CDR2 FYNNEI. The CDR3 is 14 amino acids. Trimming left V 10 bases short and J 7 bases short, with 23 bases between. In DNA, the CDR3 is TGTGCCACTATCGTCCCGCAAAGGACGGGGGAGCAGTACTTC. Protein: CATIVPQRTGEQYF.

The chain joins TRBV3-1 (or the pseudogene TRBV3-2) to TRBJ2-1; TRBD1 or TRBD2 may be the D gene (5 bases each). This CDR3 spans 14 amino acids. CDR1 is LGHDT and CDR2 is YNNKEL in the germline V gene (reference sequence). The V gene lost 1 base and the J gene lost 6 bases, with 10 bases spanning the gap. The CDR3 here is CASSQGGSANEQFF. The CDR3, as DNA: TGTGCCAGCAGCCAAGGGGGGAGCGCCAATGAGCAGTTCTTC.

CDR3 region: CASSRSQGHNQPQHF. The CDR3 DNA sequence: TGTGCCAGCAGCCGTTCACAGGGACACAATCAGCCCCAGCATTTT. This chain joins TRBV5-4 and TRBJ1-5; D is possibly TRBD1 (6 bases). Germline V gene lookup returns CDR1 SGHNT and CDR2 YYREEE (reference sequence). The CDR3 covers 15 residues. Trimming cost V 4 bases and J 3 bases, with 14 bases left between them. The full variable domain, completed using reference TRBV5-4 and TRBJ1-5, is ETGVTQSPTHLIKTRGQQVTLRCSSQSGHNTVSWYQQALGQGPQFIFQYYREEENGRGNFPPRFSGLQFPNYSSELNVNALELDDSALYLCASSRSQGHNQPQHFGDGTRLSIL.

This clone was seen only once. V and J are TRBV12-3 or TRBV12-4 and TRBJ1-2, with 7 bases fitting TRBD1. V was clipped by 5 bases and J by 8 bases; unmatched bases: 2. The CDR3 spans 11 residues. The CDR3 is CASSHRGGYTF. DNA of the CDR3: TGTGCCAGCAGTCACAGGGGAGGCTACACCTTC.

This clone has a single count. This sequence joins TRBV21-1 and TRBJ1-6; TRBD1 is the table's D call, not checked against the DNA. TRBV21-1 counts as a pseudogene. The CDR3 has 16 amino acids. CDR3 sequence: CASSKGRGRDNSPLHF. Written as DNA, the CDR3 is TGTGCCAGCAGCAAAGGGAGGGGGCGAGACAATTCACCCCTCCACTTT.

This chain uses TRBV9 with TRBJ2-2, with 12 positions matching TRBD1. This CDR3 region has 17 residues. Germline CDR1 reads SGDLS; CDR2 reads YYNGEE. Trimming removed 3 bases from V and 6 bases from J; junction bases left unmatched: 9. CDR3 protein: CASSARHRDRGPGELFF. In DNA, the CDR3 is TGTGCCAGCAGCGCCCGACACCGGGACAGGGGGCCCGGGGAGCTGTTTTTT. The full variable domain, rest sourced from reference TRBV9 and TRBJ2-2, is DSGVTQTPKHLITATGQRVTLRCSPRSGDLSVYWYQQSLDQGLQFLIQYYNGEERAKGNILERFSAQQFPDLHSELNLSSLELGDSALYFCASSARHRDRGPGELFFGEGSRLTVL.

The chain recombines TRBV6-8 with TRBJ2-7, with 10 positions matching TRBD2. Trimming took 2 bases from V and 1 from J; bases not matched to a gene: 11. This CDR3 region has 18 residues. Germline V gene lookup returns CDR1 MNHGY and CDR2 SAAAGT. CDR3 loop: CASSYPPRLAGVSYEQYF. CDR3 coding DNA: TGTGCCAGCAGTTACCCCCCCCGGCTAGCGGGAGTTTCCTACGAGCAGTACTTC.

V and J are TRBV19 and TRBJ2-4, with a weak D call TRBD2 (5 bases). CDR3 length: 14 amino acids. V was cut by 5 bases and J by 4 bases, with 12 bases left in between. Per germline, CDR1 LNHDA and CDR2 SQIVND (reference sequence). The CDR3 nucleotides read TGTGCCAGTAGTCCTCGCGGGCAAAAAAACATTCAGTACTTC. Translating gives CASSPRGQKNIQYF.

The chain recombines TRBV28 with TRBJ2-7; TRBD2 matches 7 bases. The germline V gene has CDR1 MDHEN and CDR2 SYDVKM. This CDR3 has 15 residues. V lost 2 bases, J lost 0 bases, and 4 bases stayed unmatched. CDR3 sequence reads: CASSLVGGSSYEQYF. The CDR3 DNA reads TGTGCCAGCAGTTTAGTGGGCGGGAGCTCCTACGAGCAGTACTTC. Looking up the rest from reference TRBV28 and TRBJ2-7 gives the full variable domain: DVKVTQSSRYLVKRTGEKVFLECVQDMDHENMFWYRQDPGLGLRLIYFSYDVKMKEKGDIPEGYSVSREKKERFSLILESASTNQTSMYLCASSLVGGSSYEQYFGPGTRLTVT.

The chain carries TRBV9 and TRBJ2-5, with 8 bases aligning to TRBD2. Losses at the gene ends were 0 bases for V and 5 bases for J; bases not matched to a gene: 3. Germline V gene data show CDR1 as SGDLS and CDR2 as YYNGEE. The CDR3 has 14 amino acids. CDR3 sequence reads: CASSVVASGETQYF. The CDR3 DNA reads as TGTGCCAGCAGCGTAGTGGCTAGCGGGGAGACCCAGTACTTC.